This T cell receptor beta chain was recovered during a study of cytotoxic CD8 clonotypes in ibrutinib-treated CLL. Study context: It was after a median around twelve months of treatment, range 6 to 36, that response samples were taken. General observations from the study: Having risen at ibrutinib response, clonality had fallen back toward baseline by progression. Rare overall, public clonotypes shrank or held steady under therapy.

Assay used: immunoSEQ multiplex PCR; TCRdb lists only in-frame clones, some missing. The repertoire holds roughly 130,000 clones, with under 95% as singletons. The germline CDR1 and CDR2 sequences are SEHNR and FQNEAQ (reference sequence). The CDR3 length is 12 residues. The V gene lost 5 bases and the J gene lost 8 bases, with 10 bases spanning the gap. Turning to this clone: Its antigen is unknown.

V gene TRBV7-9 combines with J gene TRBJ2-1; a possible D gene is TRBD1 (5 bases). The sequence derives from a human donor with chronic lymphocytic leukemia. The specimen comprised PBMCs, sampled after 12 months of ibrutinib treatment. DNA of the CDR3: TGTGCCAGCAGCCCCGACAGCTATGAGCAGTTCTTC. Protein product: CASSPDSYEQFF.